These T cell receptor beta chains were read from a single sample in a study of T cells in Graves' hyperthyroidism and ophthalmopathy. TCRdb redid the calling of the multiplex PCR reads with MiXCR, one entry per CDR3 protein. Altogether almost 600,000 distinct CDR3 sequences are present, approximately 44% being singletons, with the ten largest covering around 7.7%. The material sequenced was peripheral blood or thyroid tissue (not recorded which). These receptors were collected from a woman between 18 and 29 years old with Graves' hyperthyroidism. Both conserved end residues are part of each CDR3. The order of the fields is CDR3 length, clone size, J gene, D gene, V gene, CDR3 protein, CDR3 DNA. A D gene is named only where the DNA matches it firmly. Only part of the rows carry a size: once, few, many, or a class if the clone is expanded.

14 | many | TRBJ1-6 | - | TRBV2 | CASSTTRSNSPLHF | TGTGCCAGCAGTACCACCCGGTCCAATTCACCCCTCCACTTT
12 | many | TRBJ2-5 | - | TRBV19 | CASIRDQETQYF | TGTGCCAGTATAAGGGACCAAGAGACCCAGTACTTC
17 | - | TRBJ2-6 | - | TRBV7-9 | CASSSTRDSSGANVLTF | TGTGCCAGCAGCTCGACCCGGGACTCCTCTGGGGCCAACGTCCTGACTTTC
12 | - | TRBJ2-1 | - | TRBV6-5 | CASSLLVSEQFF | TGTGCCAGCAGCTTATTAGTCAGTGAGCAGTTCTTC
14 | - | TRBJ1-5 | - | TRBV2 | CAREAGGPDETQHF | TGTGCCAGAGAAGCGGGAGGGCCGGATGAGACCCAGCATTTT
14 | many | TRBJ2-3 | TRBD2 | TRBV7-9 | CASSLAGGMDTQYF | TGTGCCAGCAGCTTAGCGGGAGGGATGGATACGCAGTATTTT
17 | many | TRBJ1-1 | - | TRBV20-1 | CNPTSEATNSLNTEAFF | TGCAACCCGACTAGCGAAGCGACAAATTCGTTGAACACTGAAGCTTTCTTT
13 | many | TRBJ1-2 | TRBD1 | TRBV9 | CASKKTGGFGYTF | TGTGCCAGCAAAAAGACAGGGGGCTTTGGCTACACCTTC
15 | - | TRBJ1-5 | TRBD1 | TRBV5-1 | CASSLEGQGSETQHF | TGCGCCAGCAGCTTGGAAGGACAGGGGTCAGAGACCCAGCATTTT
14 | - | TRBJ2-7 | - | TRBV20-1 | CSALMGDSYNEQYF | TGCAGTGCACTAATGGGGGACTCCTACAATGAGCAGTACTTC
17 | many | TRBJ2-2 | TRBD1 | TRBV15 | CATRITGGVTYTGELFF | TGTGCCACCAGAATCACAGGGGGTGTTACGTACACCGGGGAGCTGTTTTTT
14 | many | TRBJ1-2 | - | TRBV6-1 | CASSEYRGEGGYTF | TGTGCCAGCAGTGAATATAGGGGCGAAGGTGGCTACACCTTC
15 | - | TRBJ1-5 | TRBD1 | TRBV20-1 | CSASSPRTGSQPQHF | TGCAGTGCCAGCTCACCACGGACAGGCAGTCAGCCCCAGCATTTT
14 | many | TRBJ1-5 | - | TRBV25-1 | CASSDEYSNQPQHF | TGTGCCAGCAGTGACGAATATAGCAATCAGCCCCAGCATTTT
14 | many | TRBJ1-5 | TRBD1 | TRBV2 | CARGTAHSNQPQHF | TGTGCCAGGGGGACAGCCCATAGCAATCAGCCCCAGCATTTT
16 | once | TRBJ2-3 | TRBD2 | TRBV19 | CASSTQTSGSTDTQYF | TGTGCCAGTAGTACCCAGACTAGCGGGAGCACAGATACGCAGTATTTT
16 | many | TRBJ1-3 | - | TRBV7-2 | CASSAYREISGNTIYF | TGTGCCAGCAGCGCGTACAGGGAGATCTCTGGAAACACCATATATTTT
12 | - | TRBJ1-5 | - | TRBV2 | CASSEMDRPQHF | TGTGCCAGCAGTGAAATGGACCGGCCCCAGCATTTT
16 | many | TRBJ2-7 | TRBD1 | TRBV12-5 | CASGFGSGQKFYEQYF | TGTGCTAGTGGTTTTGGTTCGGGACAGAAGTTCTACGAGCAGTACTTC
15 | once | TRBJ2-5 | - | TRBV6-1 | CASRPSGRGMETQYF | TGTGCCAGCAGGCCTTCCGGGAGAGGAATGGAGACCCAGTACTTC
16 | - | TRBJ1-4 | - | TRBV7-2 | CASSPRSGADNEKLFF | TGTGCCAGCAGCCCCCGGAGCGGGGCAGACAATGAAAAACTGTTTTTT
19 | - | TRBJ2-2 | - | TRBV20-1 | CSASGLVRAGASNTGELFF | TGCAGTGCTAGTGGTTTGGTACGGGCAGGGGCGTCGAACACCGGGGAGCTGTTTTTT
14 | - | TRBJ1-1 | - | TRBV6-1 | CASSESTGRTEAFF | TGTGCCAGCAGTGAATCCACAGGGCGCACTGAAGCTTTCTTT
15 | - | TRBJ2-7 | TRBD1 | TRBV2 | CAGRGRTGTSYEQYF | TGTGCCGGCAGAGGTAGGACAGGGACCTCCTACGAGCAGTACTTC
15 | many | TRBJ1-2 | - | TRBV5-6 | CASSFFYRSTDGYTF | TGTGCCAGCAGCTTCTTTTACCGGAGTACGGATGGCTACACCTTC
16 | - | TRBJ2-5 | TRBD2 | TRBV7-8 | CASSQGLADPQETQYF | TGTGCCAGCAGCCAGGGACTAGCGGACCCACAAGAGACCCAGTACTTC